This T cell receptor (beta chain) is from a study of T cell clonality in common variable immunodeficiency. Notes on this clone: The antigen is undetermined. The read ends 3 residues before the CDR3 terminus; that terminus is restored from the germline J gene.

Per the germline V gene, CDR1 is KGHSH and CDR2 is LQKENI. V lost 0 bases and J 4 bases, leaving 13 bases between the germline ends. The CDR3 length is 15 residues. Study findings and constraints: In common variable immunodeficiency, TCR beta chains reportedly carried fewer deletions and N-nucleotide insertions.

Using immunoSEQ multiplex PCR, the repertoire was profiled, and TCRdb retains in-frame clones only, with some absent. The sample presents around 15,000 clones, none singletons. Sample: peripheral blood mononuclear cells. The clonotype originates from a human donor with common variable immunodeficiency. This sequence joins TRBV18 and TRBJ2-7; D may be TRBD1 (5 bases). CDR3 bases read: TGTGCCAGCTCACCACCGCAGGGTCAGGGATACGAG. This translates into CASSPPQGQGYE. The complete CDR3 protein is CASSPPQGQGYEQYF. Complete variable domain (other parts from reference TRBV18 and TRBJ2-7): NAGVMQNPRHLVRRRGQEARLRCSPMKGHSHVYWYRQLPEEGLKFMVYLQKENIIDESGMPKERFSAEFPKEGPSILRIQQVVRGDSAAYFCASSPPQGQGYEQYFGPGTRLTVT.